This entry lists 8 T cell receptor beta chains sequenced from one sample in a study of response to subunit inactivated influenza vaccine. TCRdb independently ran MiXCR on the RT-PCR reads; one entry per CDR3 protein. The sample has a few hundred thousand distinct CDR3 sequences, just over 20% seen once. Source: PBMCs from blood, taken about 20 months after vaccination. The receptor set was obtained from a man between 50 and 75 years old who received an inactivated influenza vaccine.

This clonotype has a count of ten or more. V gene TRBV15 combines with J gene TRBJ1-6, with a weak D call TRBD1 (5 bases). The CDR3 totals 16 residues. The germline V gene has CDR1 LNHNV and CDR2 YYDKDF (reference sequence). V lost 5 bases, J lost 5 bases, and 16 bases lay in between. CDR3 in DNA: TGTGCCACCAGCGCTTCCGGGACGCAAAATAATTCACCCCTCCACTTT. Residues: CATSASGTQNNSPLHF.

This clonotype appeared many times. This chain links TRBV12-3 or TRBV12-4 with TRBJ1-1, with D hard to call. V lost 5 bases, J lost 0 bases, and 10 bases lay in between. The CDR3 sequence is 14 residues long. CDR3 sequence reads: CASSRSAMNTEAFF. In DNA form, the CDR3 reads TGTGCCAGCAGTCGGTCAGCAATGAACACTGAAGCTTTCTTT.

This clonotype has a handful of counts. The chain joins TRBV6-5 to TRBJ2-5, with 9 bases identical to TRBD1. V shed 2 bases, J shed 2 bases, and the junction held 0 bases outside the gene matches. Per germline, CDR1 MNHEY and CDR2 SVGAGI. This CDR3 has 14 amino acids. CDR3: CASSYGTGQETQYF. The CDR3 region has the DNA TGTGCCAGCAGTTACGGGACAGGGCAAGAGACCCAGTACTTC.

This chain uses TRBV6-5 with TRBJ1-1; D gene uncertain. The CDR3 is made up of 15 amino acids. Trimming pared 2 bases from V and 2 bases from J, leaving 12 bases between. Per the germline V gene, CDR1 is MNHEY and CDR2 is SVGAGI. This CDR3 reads CASSYRKDLNTEAFF. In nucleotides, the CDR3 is TGTGCCAGCAGTTACAGAAAGGACCTAAACACTGAAGCTTTCTTT.

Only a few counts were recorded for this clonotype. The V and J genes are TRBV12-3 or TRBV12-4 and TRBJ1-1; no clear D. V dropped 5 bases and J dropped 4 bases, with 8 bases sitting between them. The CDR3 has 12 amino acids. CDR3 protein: CASSPQRTEAFF. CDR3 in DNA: TGTGCCAGCAGTCCCCAACGCACTGAAGCTTTCTTT.

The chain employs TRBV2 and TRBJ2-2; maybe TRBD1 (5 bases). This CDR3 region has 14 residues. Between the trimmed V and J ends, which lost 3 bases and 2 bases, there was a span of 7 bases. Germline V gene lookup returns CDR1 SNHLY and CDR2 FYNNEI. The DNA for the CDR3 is TGTGCCAGCAGTGATGACAGAAACACCGGGGAGCTGTTTTTT. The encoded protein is CASSDDRNTGELFF.

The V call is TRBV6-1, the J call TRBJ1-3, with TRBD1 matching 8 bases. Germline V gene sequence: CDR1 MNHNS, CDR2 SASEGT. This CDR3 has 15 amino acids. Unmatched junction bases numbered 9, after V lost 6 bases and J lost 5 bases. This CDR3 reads CASRGTGQGRNTIYF. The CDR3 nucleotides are TGTGCCAGCAGAGGGACAGGTCAAGGACGAAACACCATATATTTT.

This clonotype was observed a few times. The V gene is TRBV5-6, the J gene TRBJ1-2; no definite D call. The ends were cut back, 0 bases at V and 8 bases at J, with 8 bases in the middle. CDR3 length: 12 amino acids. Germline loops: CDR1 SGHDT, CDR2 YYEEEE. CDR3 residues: CASSLVAVGYTF. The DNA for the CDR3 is TGTGCCAGCAGCTTGGTCGCCGTCGGCTACACCTTC.